This passage covers 29 T cell receptor beta chains from one sample sequenced in a study of beta chain features in type 1 diabetes. All of the isolated RNA was reverse transcribed, so expressed TCRB transcripts were sequenced. TCRdb's copy holds only in-frame clones and misses some; the assay was immunoSEQ multiplex PCR. This table holds under 250,000 clones, approximately 11% found once. The material sequenced was central memory CD4+ T cells from blood. The receptors were gathered from a man aged 18 to 29 in good health.

J is TRBJ2-2 and V is TRBV2; no clear D gene. This CDR3 is built from 13 residues. Germline lookup yields CDR1 SNHLY and CDR2 FYNNEI. V was trimmed by 1 base and J by 4 bases, leaving 4 bases between them. CDR3 in amino acids: CASSEGPTGELFF. The CDR3 coding sequence is TGTGCCAGCAGTGAAGGACCCACCGGGGAGCTGTTTTTT.

V is TRBV19 and J is TRBJ1-1, with D uncertain. CDR3 size: 14 residues. Between the trimmed V and J ends, which lost 6 bases and 2 bases, there was a span of 13 bases. The germline V gene has CDR1 LNHDA and CDR2 SQIVND (reference sequence). This CDR3 reads CASRKGQFNTEAFF. CDR3 coding DNA: TGTGCCAGTAGAAAGGGTCAGTTCAACACTGAAGCTTTCTTT.

The table lists this clone with a few counts. V is TRBV7-4 and J is TRBJ2-1; 12 nucleotides agree with TRBD2. The CDR3 spans 18 residues. J gave up 5 bases and V 1 base, and 9 bases lay outside the gene matches. Germline CDR1 SGHVT, CDR2 SQSDAQ. The CDR3 DNA follows: TGTGCCAGCAGCTTAGGACTACTAGCGGGAGGTCAGGACAATGAGCAGTTCTTC. This encodes CASSLGLLAGGQDNEQFF.

The CDR3 protein is CASSYLRGQPQHF. CDR3 DNA: TGTGCCAGCAGTTATTTACGAGGTCAGCCCCAGCATTTT. The J gene is TRBJ1-5, the V gene TRBV6-5; no reliable D call. The germline V and J ends were trimmed by 3 bases and 6 bases, with 9 bases remaining between them. Germline CDR1 and CDR2: MNHEY and SVGAGI. The CDR3 length is 13 residues.

This clone has a count of ten or more. V gene TRBV28 combines with J gene TRBJ1-1; the D gene is possibly TRBD1 (6 bases). V lost 3 bases to trimming and J lost 5 bases, with 13 bases between them. The length of the CDR3 is 14 residues. Per the germline V gene, CDR1 is MDHEN and CDR2 is SYDVKM. Written as DNA, the CDR3 is TGTGCCAGCAGTTTCGGGGGGGCTGGGACTGAAGCTTTCTTT. Protein product: CASSFGGAGTEAFF.

The rearrangement links TRBV7-2 to TRBJ2-7; D is perhaps TRBD1 (5 bases). Germline V CDR1 and CDR2: SGHTA, FQGNSA. V was shortened by 2 bases and J by 1 base, with 9 bases between the two germline ends. The CDR3 has 14 amino acids. DNA for the CDR3: TGTGCCAGCAGCTTAACAGGCAGGTCCTACGAGCAGTACTTC. It is translated as CASSLTGRSYEQYF.

This clone came up a few times. Other nucleotide sequences in the sample specify the same CDR3. The gene calls are TRBV5-1 and TRBJ2-7; no reliable D call. Trimming cost V 1 base and J 1 base, with 9 bases left between them. Germline V lookup: CDR1 SGHRS, CDR2 YFSETQ. The CDR3 loop spans 14 amino acids. CDR3 in amino acids: CASSLPSSSYEQYF. The CDR3 bases are TGCGCCAGCAGCTTGCCTAGTAGTTCCTACGAGCAGTACTTC. Variable domain in full (rest from reference TRBV5-1 and TRBJ2-7): KAGVTQTPRYLIKTRGQQVTLSCSPISGHRSVSWYQQTPGQGLQFLFEYFSETQRNKGNFPGRFSGRQFSNSRSEMNVSTLELGDSALYLCASSLPSSSYEQYFGPGTRLTVT.

The sample holds a few counts of this clone. The genes are TRBV28 and TRBJ2-7; D remains unclear. In germline, CDR1 is MDHEN, CDR2 SYDVKM. Between the trimmed V and J ends, which lost 3 bases and 2 bases, there was a span of 14 bases. The CDR3 is 15 residues long. The CDR3 nucleotides read TGTGCCAGCAGTTTGTCATCCTCTGGAACCTACGAGCAGTACTTC. This encodes CASSLSSSGTYEQYF.

This clone was seen ten or more times. V usage is TRBV5-6 and J usage is TRBJ2-6; D gene uncertain. Trimming removed 3 bases at V and 0 bases at J, with 7 bases between. The CDR3 sequence is 15 residues long. CDR1 SGHDT and CDR2 YYEEEE come from the germline V gene. The CDR3 DNA follows: TGTGCCAGCAGCTGGCGGTTCTCTGGGGCCAACGTCCTGACTTTC. Translating it yields CASSWRFSGANVLTF.

Turning to this clone: The identical CDR3 is also encoded by other nucleotide sequences in the sample. V and J are TRBV29-1 and TRBJ2-5; possible D gene TRBD1, 8 bases. Matching the DNA end better, TRBJ2-7 makes the J call doubtful. CDR3 length equals 12 residues. CDR1 is SQVTM, CDR2 ANQGSEA, per germline. This chain's CDR3 is CSGGQGGNEQYF. The CDR3 DNA reads TGCAGCGGTGGACAGGGAGGGAACGAGCAGTACTTC.

This clone was counted only a few times. V is TRBV27 and J is TRBJ2-5; the D gene is possibly TRBD2 (5 bases). The germline V gene has CDR1 MNHEY and CDR2 SMNVEV (reference sequence). The V and J ends lost 5 bases and 5 bases respectively, with 18 bases between them. The CDR3 extends over 15 amino acids. The CDR3 region has the DNA TGTGCCAGCAGTGTAGGGTCCTACTCGGGGGAGACCCAGTACTTC. Protein sequence: CASSVGSYSGETQYF.

This clone was seen a handful of times. The chain uses TRBV7-2 and TRBJ2-3; 8 bases align to TRBD1. This CDR3 is 14 amino acids long. Per the germline V gene, CDR1 is SGHTA and CDR2 is FQGNSA. Trimming cost V 3 bases and J 5 bases; bases outside gene matches: 4. The CDR3 nucleotides read TGTGCCAGCAGCTTCGACAGGGGAAGAGATACGCAGTATTTT. This translates into CASSFDRGRDTQYF. The entire variable domain, with the rest obtained from reference TRBV7-2 and TRBJ2-3, is as follows: GAGVSQSPSNKVTEKGKDVELRCDPISGHTALYWYRQSLGQGLEFLIYFQGNSAPDKSGLPSDRFSAERTGGSVSTLTIQRTQQEDSAVYLCASSFDRGRDTQYFGPGTRLTVL.

This clone turned up a few times. The rearrangement joins TRBV7-2 to TRBJ2-1, with 15 positions matching TRBD2. This CDR3 spans 15 amino acids. From germline, CDR1 is SGHTA and CDR2 FQGNSA. Losses at the gene ends were 4 bases for V and 11 bases for J; bases not matched to a gene: 6. The CDR3: CASSSGLAGGPKQFF. The CDR3 coding sequence is TGTGCCAGCAGCTCCGGACTAGCGGGAGGGCCAAAGCAGTTCTTC.

This clone appeared a few times. The V gene is TRBV19, the J gene TRBJ1-5, with 8 bases identical to TRBD1. The CDR3 totals 14 residues. Trimming cost V 3 bases and J 5 bases; bases outside gene matches: 3. In germline, CDR1 is LNHDA, CDR2 SQIVND (reference sequence). The CDR3 nucleotides are TGTGCCAGTAGTATTCCAGGGGGCCATCAGCCCCAGCATTTT. Translated, it gives CASSIPGGHQPQHF. The full variable domain, completed using reference TRBV19 and TRBJ1-5, is DGGITQSPKYLFRKEGQNVTLSCEQNLNHDAMYWYRQDPGQGLRLIYYSQIVNDFQKGDIAEGYSVSREKKESFPLTVTSAQKNPTAFYLCASSIPGGHQPQHFGDGTRLSIL.

The chain recombines TRBV7-9 with TRBJ2-2; the match to TRBD2 covers 7 bases. The CDR3 is 12 amino acids. J lost 8 bases, V lost 5 bases, and 2 bases had no gene match. From germline, CDR1 is SEHNR and CDR2 FQNEAQ (reference sequence). The chain's CDR3 is CASSLLAGELFF. The CDR3 DNA sequence: TGTGCCAGCAGCCTACTAGCGGGGGAGCTGTTTTTT.

This chain joins TRBV10-2 and TRBJ1-2; TRBD1 might be the D (5 bases). Germline V gene sequence: CDR1 WSHSY, CDR2 SAAADI. Deletions cut 6 bases from V and 8 bases from J, with 19 bases between. The CDR3 is 14 residues long. The CDR3 protein is CASSAGVGVGGYTF. The CDR3 DNA is TGCGCCAGCAGCGCCGGTGTGGGGGTAGGCGGCTACACCTTC.

This clone was seen ten or more times. J is TRBJ2-5 and V is TRBV28; D remains ambiguous. Germline assignment: CDR1 MDHEN and CDR2 SYDVKM. V lost 8 bases to trimming and J lost 1 base, with 8 bases between them. CDR3 size: 12 residues. The DNA for the CDR3 is TGTGCCAGCTCTCGGCGCCAAGAGACCCAGTACTTC. The encoded protein is CASSRRQETQYF.

The chain joins TRBV5-1 to TRBJ1-2; D perhaps matches TRBD1 (6 bases). The germline V gene has CDR1 SGHRS and CDR2 YFSETQ. The CDR3 is 16 residues long. The V end was cut by 4 bases, the J end by 0 bases, with 16 bases between. The CDR3 loop is CASSTLTGPTNYGYTF. CDR3 DNA: TGCGCCAGCAGCACCTTGACAGGACCTACTAACTATGGCTACACCTTC. The full variable domain, its missing parts supplied by reference TRBV5-1 and TRBJ1-2, is KAGVTQTPRYLIKTRGQQVTLSCSPISGHRSVSWYQQTPGQGLQFLFEYFSETQRNKGNFPGRFSGRQFSNSRSEMNVSTLELGDSALYLCASSTLTGPTNYGYTFGSGTRLTVV.

The chain carries TRBV6-5 and TRBJ1-5, with 7 positions matching TRBD1. The germline V gene has CDR1 MNHEY and CDR2 SVGAGI. The CDR3 runs 16 residues. V lost 4 bases to trimming and J lost 6 bases; unmatched junction nucleotides: 12. The DNA of the CDR3 is TGTGCCAGCAGTTGGCAGGGGGTTCTCATACCTCAGCCCCAGCATTTT. It is translated as CASSWQGVLIPQPQHF.

The V and J genes are TRBV28 and TRBJ2-2, with D possibly being TRBD1 or TRBD2 (5 bases each). The germline V gene has CDR1 MDHEN and CDR2 SYDVKM. The CDR3 is 12 residues long. Trimming left V 4 bases short and J 5 bases short, with 5 bases between. CDR3 bases: TGTGCCAGCAGTTGGGGGACCGGGGAGCTGTTTTTT. Its protein is CASSWGTGELFF.

This clone was observed a few times. The chain links TRBV15 to TRBJ1-3, with no clear D. Germline assignment: CDR1 LNHNV and CDR2 YYDKDF (reference sequence). V gave up 1 base and J gave up 2 bases, with 3 bases separating them. This CDR3 is built from 13 residues. The CDR3 DNA reads as TGTGCCACCAGCAGAGTTCCTGGAAACACCATATATTTT. This codes for CATSRVPGNTIYF.

This chain connects TRBV7-2 to TRBJ2-6, with a tentative D call TRBD1 (6 bases). The germline CDR1 and CDR2 sequences are SGHTA and FQGNSA. This CDR3 comprises 16 residues. V was pared by 6 bases and J by 2 bases, with 14 bases between. CDR3 residues: CASSTRGSAGANVLTF. The CDR3 coding sequence is TGTGCCAGCAGTACGAGGGGGAGCGCTGGGGCCAACGTCCTGACTTTC.

This clone has a count of ten or more. Distinct nucleotide sequences in the sample also encode this CDR3. The chain uses TRBV20-1 and TRBJ2-7; no firm D call. Germline CDR1 DFQATT, CDR2 SNEGSKA (reference sequence). V lost 5 bases, J lost 3 bases, and 5 bases lay in between. The CDR3 is made up of 10 amino acids. The CDR3 DNA sequence: TGCAGTGCTCTCAACTACGAGCAGTACTTC. Amino acids: CSALNYEQYF.

In its sample, this clone was seen a few times. This chain uses TRBV7-2 with TRBJ1-2; 9 bases fit TRBD1. Per germline, CDR1 SGHTA and CDR2 FQGNSA. The CDR3 sequence is 15 residues long. After removal of 5 bases from V and 2 bases from J, the junction contained 6 bases not matched to a gene. CDR3 DNA sequence: TGTGCCAGCAGCCCGCAAGGGACAGGGAACTATGGCTACACCTTC. It is translated as CASSPQGTGNYGYTF.

The gene calls are TRBV29-1 and TRBJ2-2; no firm D call. The CDR3 sequence is 13 residues long. Germline V gene sequence: CDR1 SQVTM, CDR2 ANQGSEA. V was cut by 5 bases and J by 4 bases, with 11 bases left in between. DNA for the CDR3: TGCAGCGTTAGGGAACACCTCACCGGGGAGCTGTTTTTT. This codes for CSVREHLTGELFF.

There are many counts of this clone. V gene TRBV29-1 combines with J gene TRBJ1-2; D is undetermined. CDR1 is SQVTM, CDR2 ANQGSEA, per germline. The CDR3 loop spans 15 amino acids. V lost 3 bases, J lost 1 base, and 15 bases lay in between. The CDR3 DNA follows: TGCAGCGTTGACCTACTAGGGAAGGGTAACTATGGCTACACCTTC. The encoded protein is CSVDLLGKGNYGYTF.

This clone came up a few times. J is TRBJ2-7 and V is TRBV28; D is possibly TRBD1 or TRBD2 (6 bases each). Germline V gives CDR1 MDHEN, CDR2 SYDVKM. V lost 4 bases and J 4 bases, leaving 17 bases between the germline ends. The CDR3 is made up of 15 amino acids. The CDR3 region has the DNA TGTGCCAGCAGTTCACTCGACGGGGGCGCGTACGAGCAGTACTTC. Encoded protein: CASSSLDGGAYEQYF.

The CDR3 nucleotides read TGTGCCAGCAGTTTAGGACAGCCCTATGGCTACACCTTC. Its protein is CASSLGQPYGYTF. This rearrangement joins TRBV27 to TRBJ1-2; D might be TRBD1 (6 bases). Trimming cost V 2 bases and J 4 bases, with 8 bases left between them. CDR3 length: 13 amino acids. CDR1 is MNHEY, CDR2 SMNVEV, per germline (reference sequence).

This clone occurred a few times. This chain connects TRBV30 to TRBJ2-7, with D hard to call. This CDR3 spans 12 amino acids. V was trimmed by 0 bases and J by 5 bases, leaving 8 bases between them. Germline lookup yields CDR1 GTSNPN and CDR2 SVGIG (reference sequence). The CDR3 DNA reads as TGTGCCTGGAGTGTCCCCGGCCACGAGCAGTACTTC. Residues: CAWSVPGHEQYF.